The rows below give T cell receptor beta chains drawn from one sample of a study of control samples from healthy donors and cancer patients. Repertoires were generated with immunoSEQ multiplex PCR, while TCRdb's copy carries only in-frame clones and drops some. The data show just over 50,000 clones, about 90% seen once. Sequenced: PBMCs. The receptors here all came from a man aged 50-59 years with head and neck cancer. CDR3s include the opening cysteine and the closing phenylalanine or tryptophan. D genes are given only for firm matches. Rows may omit the clone size; those that give it use once, few, many or a size class.

size,D,V,J,CDR3,DNA
.,.,TRBV6-5,TRBJ1-1,CASSYRQAMNTEAFF,TGTGCCAGCAGTTACCGACAGGCCATGAACACTGAAGCTTTCTTT
few,TRBD1,TRBV4-1,TRBJ1-6,CASSQRDRDNSPLHF,TGCGCCAGCAGCCAAAGGGACAGAGATAATTCACCCCTCCACTTT
.,.,TRBV2,TRBJ2-1,CATHREARNEQFF,TGTGCCACCCACAGGGAGGCAAGGAATGAGCAGTTCTTC
.,TRBD2,TRBV7-9,TRBJ2-3,CASSLARGGTDTQYF,TGTGCCAGCAGCTTAGCCCGGGGGGGTACAGATACGCAGTATTTT
.,TRBD2,TRBV12-5,TRBJ2-1,CASGLGGLTGGAFGEQFF,TGTGCTAGTGGTTTGGGGGGTCTAACGGGAGGGGCGTTCGGTGAGCAGTTCTTC
.,TRBD1,TRBV19,TRBJ2-1,CASSIPGTGFNEQFF,TGTGCCAGTAGTATCCCCGGGACAGGGTTCAATGAGCAGTTCTTC
.,TRBD2,TRBV28,TRBJ2-2,CASRLAGANTGELFF,TGTGCCAGCAGACTAGCGGGAGCGAACACCGGGGAGCTGTTTTTT
.,TRBD2,TRBV27,TRBJ2-1,CASGAPLTSGRPSSYNEQFF,TGTGCCAGCGGGGCCCCCTTGACTAGCGGGAGGCCGAGCTCCTACAATGAGCAGTTCTTC
.,TRBD2,TRBV9,TRBJ2-1,CASSVGISGPPPEQFF,TGTGCCAGCAGCGTAGGAATTAGCGGGCCCCCACCCGAGCAGTTCTTC
.,TRBD1,TRBV5-4,TRBJ2-4,CASSSAGTVKNIQYF,TGTGCCAGCAGCTCGGCCGGGACAGTCAAAAACATTCAGTACTTC
many,TRBD2,TRBV10-3,TRBJ2-7,CAIKQTAGVTYEQYF,TGTGCCATCAAGCAAACGGCGGGAGTCACCTACGAGCAGTACTTC